The entry below gives a single T cell receptor beta chain sequence along with its context. Its antigen is undetermined. It was around 180 ng DNA, around 33,000 T cell genomes, that sorted-subset replicate PCRs used. Clones were sequenced by immunoSEQ multiplex PCR, and TCRdb holds only the in-frame ones, with some missing. The sample consists of about 680,000 clones, approximately 90% of them appearing once. CD45RO-negative, CCR7-positively selected cells formed the naive CD8 fraction, excluding terminally differentiated effector memory CD45RA+ cells. Participating donors were healthy, HIV-negative adults free of recent acute infections or vaccinations. Trimming left V 2 bases short and J 9 bases short, with 16 bases between. Germline V gene sequence: CDR1 MNHNS, CDR2 SASEGT. This CDR3 is 14 amino acids long. The sample is drawn from a study of shared clonotypes between healthy human individuals. The study's findings and limits: Among the subsets, naive ones generally showed larger estimated richness than memory ones. Clonotypes that were shared across four donors made up around 5% of naive CD4 clonotypes.

This clonotype was obtained from a young man in good health. V usage is TRBV6-1 and J usage is TRBJ2-5; possibly TRBD2 for D (7 bases). The source material was naive CD8+ T cells sorted from blood. CDR3 amino acids: CASSEQGGDLSQYF. Here the CDR3 DNA reads TGTGCCAGCAGTGAACAAGGGGGGGACTTGTCCCAGTACTTC.